This passage covers 14 T cell receptor beta chains from one sample sequenced in a study of blood T cell repertoires in COVID-19. Method: immunoSEQ multiplex PCR; TCRdb's copy keeps in-frame clones and lacks some. The sample carries roughly 110,000 clones, almost 85% recorded once. The sequenced sample consisted of peripheral blood. The receptors stem from a human donor in a cohort sampled during active COVID-19.

V usage is TRBV20-1 and J usage is TRBJ2-1; 7 bases match TRBD1. The CDR3 is 15 residues long. The germline V gene has CDR1 DFQATT and CDR2 SNEGSKA (reference sequence). Germline trimming cut 3 bases from V and 4 bases from J; bases unmatched to any gene: 9. CDR3: CSASSGQRFYNEQFF. As DNA, the CDR3 is TGCAGTGCTAGTTCGGGACAGAGATTTTACAATGAGCAGTTCTTC.

The rearrangement joins TRBV7-9 to TRBJ2-2; the match to TRBD1 covers 7 bases. Germline V lookup: CDR1 SEHNR, CDR2 FQNEAQ (reference sequence). V was pared by 2 bases and J by 6 bases, with 6 bases of the junction left unmatched. The CDR3 length is 15 residues. The chain's CDR3 is CASSLLRGGAGELFF. The DNA of the CDR3 is TGTGCCAGCAGCTTATTAAGAGGGGGCGCCGGGGAGCTGTTTTTT. The entire variable domain, with the rest obtained from reference TRBV7-9 and TRBJ2-2, is as follows: DTGVSQNPRHKITKRGQNVTFRCDPISEHNRLYWYRQTLGQGPEFLTYFQNEAQLEKSRLLSDRFSAERPKGSFSTLEIQRTEQGDSAMYLCASSLLRGGAGELFFGEGSRLTVL.

This clone was found once. The CDR3 here is CASSLTGGGLDTQYF. The DNA of the CDR3 is TGTGCCAGCAGCTTGACGGGCGGGGGGTTGGATACGCAGTATTTT. V is TRBV5-6 and J is TRBJ2-3; 8 nucleotides align to TRBD2. CDR1 SGHDT and CDR2 YYEEEE come from the germline V gene. The CDR3 totals 15 residues. After removal of 1 base from V and 6 bases from J, the junction contained 7 bases not matched to a gene.

CDR3 nucleotides: TGTGCCAGCAGCCAAGTAGCGGGACGGGGCACAGATACGCAGTATTTT. Protein product: CASSQVAGRGTDTQYF. The chain is built from TRBV14 and TRBJ2-3, with 8 bases matching TRBD2. The CDR3 runs to 16 residues. Germline V gives CDR1 SGHDN, CDR2 FVKESK. V lost 1 base and J lost 1; bases outside the gene matches: 4.

This chain links TRBV18 with TRBJ1-1, with 8 bases identical to TRBD1. V lost 6 bases and J lost 1; bases outside the gene matches: 7. The CDR3 totals 15 residues. The germline V gene encodes CDR1 KGHSH and CDR2 LQKENI. The CDR3: CASSVTGASNTEAFF. The CDR3 region has the DNA TGTGCCAGCTCGGTGACAGGGGCTTCGAACACTGAAGCTTTCTTT. The variable domain in full, with the rest retrieved from reference TRBV18 and TRBJ1-1, is NAGVMQNPRHLVRRRGQEARLRCSPMKGHSHVYWYRQLPEEGLKFMVYLQKENIIDESGMPKERFSAEFPKEGPSILRIQQVVRGDSAAYFCASSVTGASNTEAFFGQGTRLTVV.

The chain couples TRBV7-2 to TRBJ2-1; 9 bases line up with TRBD2. Germline assignment: CDR1 SGHTA and CDR2 FQGNSA. After removal of 1 base from V and 7 bases from J, the junction contained 5 bases not matched to a gene. The CDR3 is 15 amino acids. CDR3 sequence: CASSLGSGSSNEQFF. The CDR3 DNA follows: TGTGCCAGCAGCTTAGGTAGCGGGAGTTCGAATGAGCAGTTCTTC.

V gene TRBV6-2 or TRBV6-3 combines with J gene TRBJ2-3; no reliable D call. From germline, CDR1 is MNHEY and CDR2 SVGEGT. V was clipped by 2 bases and J by 5 bases, with 11 bases between them. CDR3 length: 14 amino acids. The CDR3 sequence is CASSYLQFGDTQYF. CDR3 bases: TGTGCCAGCAGTTACCTCCAGTTTGGAGATACGCAGTATTTT.

V gene TRBV7-3 combines with J gene TRBJ2-1; 8 bases align to TRBD2. Germline V gives CDR1 SGHTA, CDR2 FQGTGA. After removal of 5 bases from V and 0 bases from J, the junction contained 6 bases not matched to a gene. The CDR3 has 16 residues. The CDR3 DNA reads as TGTGCCAGCAGCCCAGAAGCGGGAGTCTCCTACAATGAGCAGTTCTTC. Translation gives CASSPEAGVSYNEQFF.

The V gene is TRBV28, the J gene TRBJ2-7; TRBD2 matches at 11 bases. Per germline, CDR1 MDHEN and CDR2 SYDVKM. J gave up 1 base and V 6 bases, and 17 bases lay outside the gene matches. The CDR3 runs to 19 residues. CDR3 nucleotide sequence: TGTGCCAGCAGGGAAACCTGGTCCAATAGCGGGAGGGATTCCTACGAGCAGTACTTC. Amino acid sequence: CASRETWSNSGRDSYEQYF.

Only one count was recorded for this clone. For the CDR3, the DNA is TGTGCCAGCAGTGAAGGGACAGGGAGATCGAGGCAGCCCCAGCATTTT. This codes for CASSEGTGRSRQPQHF. The chain links TRBV2 to TRBJ1-5, with 8 bases lining up with TRBD1. The trim removed 1 base at V and 7 bases at J, leaving 9 bases unmatched. This CDR3 contains 16 residues. Germline values: CDR1 SNHLY, CDR2 FYNNEI.

CDR3 coding DNA: TGCGCCAGCAGCTTTGGGACTAGTCCCTCCTACGAGCAGTACTTC. Translation gives CASSFGTSPSYEQYF. The genes are TRBV5-1 and TRBJ2-7; 8 bases are a match to TRBD2. The CDR3 has 15 amino acids. CDR1 is SGHRS and CDR2 is YFSETQ in the germline V gene. V trimming: 2 bases; J trimming: 0 bases; junction bases outside the gene matches: 4.

The chain uses TRBV7-2 and TRBJ2-3; no clear D gene. The CDR3 runs 13 residues. Germline-derived CDR1 and CDR2 are SGHTA and FQGNSA. V shed 5 bases and J shed 4 bases, with 10 bases lying between them. The CDR3 region is CASSPHSADTQYF. The DNA for the CDR3 is TGTGCCAGCAGCCCCCATAGTGCAGATACGCAGTATTTT.

This clone appeared once. The V and J genes are TRBV5-8 and TRBJ2-5; weak D call: TRBD1 (5 bases). Looked up from germline, CDR1 is SGHTS and CDR2 is YDEGEE. Trimming took 1 base from V and 1 from J, leaving 8 bases between them. This CDR3 is built from 14 residues. DNA of the CDR3: TGTGCCAGCAGCTTGTACCAGGGCCAAGAGACCCAGTACTTC. Its protein product is CASSLYQGQETQYF.

This rearrangement joins TRBV19 to TRBJ1-5; maybe TRBD1 (5 bases). Per the germline V gene, CDR1 is LNHDA and CDR2 is SQIVND (reference sequence). Trimming took off 9 bases at V and 0 bases at J, with 12 bases between the two ends. This CDR3 is built from 14 residues. The CDR3, as DNA: TGTGCCAGCGGGGGTCTGTATAGCAATCAGCCCCAGCATTTT. It encodes CASGGLYSNQPQHF.